The present TCR beta chain was sequenced within a study of cytomegalovirus exposure and HLA in healthy donors. Overall study results and limits: It was assumed in the presence/absence analyses that sequencing depth was roughly uniform across donors. Likely technical artifact: a cluster of highly shared sequence variants.

This CDR3 contains 15 residues. Germline CDR1 reads ENHRY; CDR2 reads SYGVKD. Trimming left V 3 bases short and J 3 bases short, with 12 bases between. With 60 Vbeta and 13 Jbeta primers, the PCR was carried out. Clones were read by immunoSEQ multiplex PCR, and TCRdb kept only the in-frame ones, dropping some. In the table there are 100,000 to 150,000 clones, 82% of which are singletons. For this clone: Its antigen is still unknown.

This rearrangement joins TRBV10-3 to TRBJ2-1; possible D gene TRBD1, 5 bases. This receptor was identified in a boy aged 10-17 years in good health and CMV-seronegative. Material: PBMCs. The CDR3 protein is CAISDRVDVYNEQFF. As DNA, the CDR3 is TGTGCCATCAGTGACAGGGTCGACGTCTACAATGAGCAGTTCTTC.